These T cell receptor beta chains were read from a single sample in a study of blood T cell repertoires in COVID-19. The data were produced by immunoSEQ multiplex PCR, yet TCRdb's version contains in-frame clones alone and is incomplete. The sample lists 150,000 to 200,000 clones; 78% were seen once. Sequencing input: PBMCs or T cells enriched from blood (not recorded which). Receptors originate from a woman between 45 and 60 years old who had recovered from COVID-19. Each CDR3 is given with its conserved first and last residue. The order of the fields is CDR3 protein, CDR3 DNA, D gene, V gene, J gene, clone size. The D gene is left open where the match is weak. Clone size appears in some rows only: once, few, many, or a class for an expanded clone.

cdr3_aa: CASSEIPGEKLFF
cdr3_nt: TGTGCCAGCAGTGAAATCCCCGGGGAAAAACTGTTTTTT
d_call: NA
v_call: TRBV2
j_call: TRBJ1-4
clone_size: NA

cdr3_aa: CASSLDSGNQETQYF
cdr3_nt: TGTGCCAGCAGCTTGGATAGCGGGAACCAAGAGACCCAGTACTTC
d_call: TRBD2
v_call: TRBV5-4
j_call: TRBJ2-5
clone_size: NA

cdr3_aa: CASSLNGQGGQPQHF
cdr3_nt: TGCGCCAGCAGCTTGAACGGACAGGGCGGACAGCCCCAGCATTTT
d_call: TRBD1
v_call: TRBV5-1
j_call: TRBJ1-5
clone_size: few

cdr3_aa: CATPNSWCEQYF
cdr3_nt: TGTGCCACCCCAAACTCCTGGTGCGAGCAGTACTTC
d_call: NA
v_call: TRBV21-1
j_call: TRBJ2-7
clone_size: NA

cdr3_aa: CASRRASGNTDTQYF
cdr3_nt: TGTGCCAGCCGCCGGGCTAGCGGTAACACAGATACGCAGTATTTT
d_call: TRBD2
v_call: TRBV3-1/TRBV3-2
j_call: TRBJ2-3
clone_size: NA

cdr3_aa: CASSLVVGGVAGYGYTF
cdr3_nt: TGTGCCAGCAGCTTAGTCGTGGGTGGGGTGGCGGGCTATGGCTACACCTTC
d_call: NA
v_call: TRBV7-2
j_call: TRBJ1-2
clone_size: NA

cdr3_aa: CASSLDGGVSYNSPLHF
cdr3_nt: TGTGCCAGCAGCCTCGACGGAGGTGTATCCTATAATTCACCCCTCCACTTT
d_call: NA
v_call: TRBV5-6
j_call: TRBJ1-6
clone_size: NA

cdr3_aa: CASSPSPRTGSSYEQYF
cdr3_nt: TGTGCCAGCAGTCCTTCTCCCCGGACAGGGAGCTCCTACGAGCAGTACTTC
d_call: TRBD1
v_call: TRBV28
j_call: TRBJ2-7
clone_size: many

cdr3_aa: CASLFSGRAYNEQFF
cdr3_nt: TGTGCCAGCCTTTTTAGCGGGAGGGCCTACAATGAGCAGTTCTTC
d_call: TRBD2
v_call: TRBV6-5
j_call: TRBJ2-1
clone_size: NA

cdr3_aa: CASSFSGATDTQYF
cdr3_nt: TGTGCCAGCAGCTTCTCGGGAGCCACAGATACGCAGTATTTT
d_call: NA
v_call: TRBV7-9
j_call: TRBJ2-3
clone_size: NA

cdr3_aa: CASSSTGADTQYF
cdr3_nt: TGTGCCAGCAGCTCGACAGGGGCAGATACGCAGTATTTT
d_call: TRBD1
v_call: TRBV7-2
j_call: TRBJ2-3
clone_size: NA

cdr3_aa: CATSPRAGNTIYF
cdr3_nt: TGTGCCACCTCCCCCCGAGCTGGAAACACCATATATTTT
d_call: NA
v_call: TRBV27
j_call: TRBJ1-3
clone_size: few

cdr3_aa: CASRPGSNQPQHF
cdr3_nt: TGTGCCAGCAGGCCAGGGTCCAATCAGCCCCAGCATTTT
d_call: NA
v_call: TRBV27
j_call: TRBJ1-5
clone_size: NA

cdr3_aa: CASTLPGYGYTF
cdr3_nt: TGTGCCAGTACCCTACCGGGATATGGCTACACCTTC
d_call: NA
v_call: TRBV19
j_call: TRBJ1-2
clone_size: NA

cdr3_aa: CASSPMGLAGSEYYNEQFF
cdr3_nt: TGTGCCAGCAGCCCCATGGGACTAGCGGGCAGCGAGTACTACAATGAGCAGTTCTTC
d_call: TRBD2
v_call: TRBV7-6
j_call: TRBJ2-1
clone_size: NA

cdr3_aa: CASSLGQGPREQYF
cdr3_nt: TGCGCCAGCAGCTTGGGGCAGGGGCCCAGGGAGCAGTACTTC
d_call: NA
v_call: TRBV5-1
j_call: TRBJ2-7
clone_size: NA

cdr3_aa: CASSLGNSGAGGETQYF
cdr3_nt: TGCGCCAGCAGCTTGGGTAATTCCGGGGCGGGAGGAGAGACCCAGTACTTC
d_call: TRBD2
v_call: TRBV5-1
j_call: TRBJ2-5
clone_size: NA

cdr3_aa: CASSSDDTSNQPQHF
cdr3_nt: TGTGCCAGCAGCTCCGACGACACTAGCAATCAGCCCCAGCATTTT
d_call: NA
v_call: TRBV7-8
j_call: TRBJ1-5
clone_size: NA

cdr3_aa: CASSILTGEVPQHF
cdr3_nt: TGTGCCAGTAGTATACTCACAGGCGAGGTCCCCCAGCATTTT
d_call: NA
v_call: TRBV19
j_call: TRBJ1-5
clone_size: NA

cdr3_aa: CASSRDRPEGFF
cdr3_nt: TGTGCCAGCAGCCGGGACCGCCCGGAGGGGTTCTTC
d_call: NA
v_call: TRBV5-8
j_call: TRBJ2-1
clone_size: NA

cdr3_aa: CSVVPSGMDNEQFF
cdr3_nt: TGCAGCGTTGTTCCTAGCGGGATGGATAATGAGCAGTTCTTC
d_call: TRBD2
v_call: TRBV29-1
j_call: TRBJ2-1
clone_size: NA

cdr3_aa: CASSALAGGSYNEQFF
cdr3_nt: TGTGCCAGCAGTGCACTAGCGGGAGGTTCCTACAATGAGCAGTTCTTC
d_call: TRBD2
v_call: TRBV6-2/TRBV6-3
j_call: TRBJ2-1
clone_size: NA

cdr3_aa: CASTPAGVSTDTQYF
cdr3_nt: TGTGCCAGCACCCCAGCGGGAGTAAGCACAGATACGCAGTATTTT
d_call: TRBD2
v_call: TRBV28
j_call: TRBJ2-3
clone_size: NA

cdr3_aa: CAWGRGGYNQPQHF
cdr3_nt: TGTGCCTGGGGGCGGGGAGGATACAATCAGCCCCAGCATTTT
d_call: NA
v_call: TRBV30
j_call: TRBJ1-5
clone_size: NA

cdr3_aa: CATSTTRGSADTQYF
cdr3_nt: TGTGCCACCAGTACCACCCGCGGGAGCGCAGATACGCAGTATTTT
d_call: TRBD2
v_call: TRBV24-1
j_call: TRBJ2-3
clone_size: NA

cdr3_aa: CASSYDRGSDYTF
cdr3_nt: TGTGCCAGCAGTTACGACAGGGGGTCGGACTACACCTTC
d_call: TRBD1
v_call: TRBV6-6
j_call: TRBJ1-2
clone_size: NA

cdr3_aa: CASSPTRAGGSYEQYF
cdr3_nt: TGTGCCAGCTCACCAACCCGGGCAGGGGGCTCCTACGAGCAGTACTTC
d_call: TRBD1
v_call: TRBV18
j_call: TRBJ2-7
clone_size: NA

cdr3_aa: CASSSTGRLQETQYF
cdr3_nt: TGTGCCAGCAGTTCGACAGGGAGACTACAAGAGACCCAGTACTTC
d_call: TRBD1
v_call: TRBV25-1
j_call: TRBJ2-5
clone_size: NA

cdr3_aa: CGIGRAAEQYF
cdr3_nt: TGTGGAATAGGCAGGGCGGCCGAGCAGTACTTC
d_call: NA
v_call: TRBV28
j_call: TRBJ2-7
clone_size: once

cdr3_aa: CASSLRQGGNEKLFF
cdr3_nt: TGTGCCAGCAGCTTAAGACAGGGAGGAAATGAAAAACTGTTTTTT
d_call: TRBD1
v_call: TRBV5-4
j_call: TRBJ1-4
clone_size: NA

cdr3_aa: CASSQTGQENEQYF
cdr3_nt: TGCGCCAGCAGCCAGACGGGACAGGAAAACGAGCAGTACTTC
d_call: TRBD1
v_call: TRBV4-3
j_call: TRBJ2-7
clone_size: NA

cdr3_aa: CASSPGLAGGLTDTQYF
cdr3_nt: TGTGCCAGCAGCCCAGGACTAGCGGGAGGACTTACAGATACGCAGTATTTT
d_call: TRBD2
v_call: TRBV11-3
j_call: TRBJ2-3
clone_size: NA

cdr3_aa: CAWSAGTFIGTFGGYGYTF
cdr3_nt: TGTGCCTGGAGCGCAGGGACATTCATTGGTACATTCGGAGGATATGGCTACACCTTC
d_call: NA
v_call: TRBV30
j_call: TRBJ1-2
clone_size: NA

cdr3_aa: CASSQDPPRTSGFSYEQYF
cdr3_nt: TGTGCCAGCAGCCAAGATCCACCTCGGACTAGCGGGTTTTCCTACGAGCAGTACTTC
d_call: TRBD2
v_call: TRBV4-2
j_call: TRBJ2-7
clone_size: once

cdr3_aa: CASSYSPSNTEAFF
cdr3_nt: TGTGCCAGCAGTTACTCGCCCAGTAACACTGAAGCTTTCTTT
d_call: NA
v_call: TRBV6-6
j_call: TRBJ1-1
clone_size: NA

cdr3_aa: CASSPGTATDTQYF
cdr3_nt: TGCGCCAGCAGCCCCGGGACAGCCACAGATACGCAGTATTTT
d_call: TRBD1
v_call: TRBV4-1
j_call: TRBJ2-3
clone_size: once

cdr3_aa: CASSQASGVETQYF
cdr3_nt: TGTGCCAGCAGCCAGGCCTCGGGAGTGGAGACCCAGTACTTC
d_call: NA
v_call: TRBV4-2
j_call: TRBJ2-5
clone_size: few

cdr3_aa: CASSPQGTNTEAFF
cdr3_nt: TGTGCCAGCTCACCCCAGGGTACGAATACTGAAGCTTTCTTT
d_call: NA
v_call: TRBV18
j_call: TRBJ1-1
clone_size: NA

cdr3_aa: CAWNRENSPLHF
cdr3_nt: TGTGCCTGGAACAGGGAGAATTCACCCCTCCACTTT
d_call: NA
v_call: TRBV30
j_call: TRBJ1-6
clone_size: NA

cdr3_aa: CASSRDRASYNEQFF
cdr3_nt: TGTGCCAGCAGCAGGGACAGGGCGTCCTACAATGAGCAGTTCTTC
d_call: TRBD1
v_call: TRBV5-4
j_call: TRBJ2-1
clone_size: NA

cdr3_aa: CASSLGAGPSTDTQYF
cdr3_nt: TGTGCCAGCAGCTTAGGCGCGGGGCCTTCCACAGATACGCAGTATTTT
d_call: NA
v_call: TRBV7-3
j_call: TRBJ2-3
clone_size: few

cdr3_aa: CASSPPWGLVHEQFF
cdr3_nt: TGTGCCAGCAGTCCTCCGTGGGGGCTAGTCCATGAGCAGTTCTTC
d_call: NA
v_call: TRBV28
j_call: TRBJ2-1
clone_size: NA

cdr3_aa: CASSRSGRARRYNEQFF
cdr3_nt: TGTGCCAGCAGCAGAAGCGGGAGGGCCCGTCGCTACAATGAGCAGTTCTTC
d_call: TRBD2
v_call: TRBV3-1/TRBV3-2
j_call: TRBJ2-1
clone_size: NA

cdr3_aa: CASSLGTSGRRQETQYF
cdr3_nt: TGCGCCAGCAGCTTAGGGACTAGCGGGAGGAGACAAGAGACCCAGTACTTC
d_call: TRBD2
v_call: TRBV5-1
j_call: TRBJ2-5
clone_size: NA

cdr3_aa: CASSYIPGQGRYEQFF
cdr3_nt: TGTGCCAGCAGTTACATCCCGGGACAGGGCCGTTATGAGCAGTTCTTC
d_call: TRBD1
v_call: TRBV6-5
j_call: TRBJ2-1
clone_size: once

cdr3_aa: CASSPDRVYSPLHF
cdr3_nt: TGTGCCAGCAGCCCGGACAGGGTTTATTCACCCCTCCACTTT
d_call: TRBD1
v_call: TRBV7-9
j_call: TRBJ1-6
clone_size: once

cdr3_aa: CASSLRWGVNQPQHF
cdr3_nt: TGTGCCAGCAGTTTAAGGTGGGGCGTAAATCAGCCCCAGCATTTT
d_call: NA
v_call: TRBV27
j_call: TRBJ1-5
clone_size: NA

cdr3_aa: CASRGAAPRNEQFF
cdr3_nt: TGTGCCAGCAGAGGAGCGGCACCACGCAATGAGCAGTTCTTC
d_call: NA
v_call: TRBV27
j_call: TRBJ2-1
clone_size: NA

cdr3_aa: CASSLSGGTNQPQHF
cdr3_nt: TGTGCCAGCAGCCTCTCGGGGGGTACGAATCAGCCCCAGCATTTT
d_call: NA
v_call: TRBV7-9
j_call: TRBJ1-5
clone_size: NA

cdr3_aa: CASTQQGAGETQYF
cdr3_nt: TGTGCCAGCACTCAGCAGGGGGCTGGGGAGACCCAGTACTTC
d_call: TRBD1
v_call: TRBV2
j_call: TRBJ2-5
clone_size: NA

cdr3_aa: CSVEDWTSGRVTETQYF
cdr3_nt: TGCAGCGTTGAAGATTGGACTAGCGGGAGGGTGACGGAGACCCAGTACTTC
d_call: TRBD2
v_call: TRBV29-1
j_call: TRBJ2-5
clone_size: NA

cdr3_aa: CASSLGGKTYNEQFF
cdr3_nt: TGTGCCAGCAGTTTGGGCGGGAAGACCTACAATGAGCAGTTCTTC
d_call: NA
v_call: TRBV28
j_call: TRBJ2-1
clone_size: NA